Here is one T cell receptor (beta chain) with its context. Its cognate antigen is unknown. Constant-region reverse primers amplified full-length variable regions, followed by semi-nested Nested Universal Primer A PCR. TCRdb analysed the 5' RACE reads with MiXCR anew, one entry per CDR3 protein. The sample carries some 4,900 distinct CDR3 sequences, approximately 72% recorded once. Cells sorted as Tregs were CD4+, CD25+ and CD127-/low. Germline V gene sequence: CDR1 SQVTM, CDR2 ANQGSEA. V lost 3 bases, J lost 4 bases, and 12 bases lay in between. The CDR3 sequence is 13 residues long. Study outcomes and limitations: In terms of TCR gene usage, tumor memory CD4+ T cells clustered together with blood and lymph node memory CD4+ cells, as well as with lymph node naive CD4+ cells. The larger-cohort validation was restricted to a single TCR beta V-J rearrangement rather than whole repertoires. Greatest tumor Treg TCR overlap was with tumor naive CD4+ cells.

What was sequenced was Tregs sorted from blood. The receptor was derived from a female donor with breast cancer. The chain uses TRBV29-1 and TRBJ1-2; D is possibly TRBD1 (5 bases). The CDR3 DNA sequence: TGCAGCGTTGAGACGGGACGGCTCTATGGCTACACCTTC. It specifies CSVETGRLYGYTF. The full variable domain, rest sourced from reference TRBV29-1 and TRBJ1-2, is SAVISQKPSRDICQRGTSLTIQCQVDSQVTMMFWYRQQPGQSLTLIATANQGSEATYESGFVIDKFPISRPNLTFSTLTVSNMSPEDSSIYLCSVETGRLYGYTFGSGTRLTVV.